Below, 10 T cell receptor beta chains from the same sample are listed, as sequenced in a study of T-cell reconstitution after alpha-beta-depleted transplantation in children. Unique molecular identifiers were built into the TCRbeta library. Each CDR3 protein gets one entry after TCRdb re-called the PCR reads with MiXCR. This table holds more than 550,000 distinct CDR3 sequences, approximately 10% found once. The sequenced sample was PBMCs from the stem cell graft donor, obtained from the stem cell graft. The receptors stem from a human donor who donated a stem cell graft to a child with acute myeloid leukemia.

The CDR3 reads CASSSNGLAGGNPYGNEQFF. The CDR3 DNA reads TGTGCCAGCAGTTCTAATGGACTAGCGGGAGGTAATCCTTACGGCAATGAGCAGTTCTTC. The V gene is TRBV11-2, the J gene TRBJ2-1; 14 nucleotides line up with TRBD2. This CDR3 comprises 20 residues. Germline trimming cut 6 bases from V and 6 bases from J; bases unmatched to any gene: 19. Germline assignment: CDR1 SGHAT and CDR2 FQNNGV.

This clonotype appeared a few times. The CDR3 nucleotides read TGTGCCAGCAGTTTACTCGGAAGCAACCAAGAGACCCAGTACTTC. It is translated as CASSLLGSNQETQYF. The chain joins TRBV12-3 or TRBV12-4 to TRBJ2-5; no firm D call. Deletions cut 2 bases from V and 0 bases from J, with 10 bases between. There are 15 residues in the CDR3.

The genes are TRBV5-1 and TRBJ2-2, with TRBD1 identical over 12 bases. Trimming took 3 bases from V and 5 from J; bases not matched to a gene: 8. Germline lookup yields CDR1 SGHRS and CDR2 YFSETQ. This CDR3 has 17 amino acids. Here the CDR3 reads CASSSEGTGGLTGELFF. CDR3 sequence (DNA): TGCGCCAGCAGCTCAGAGGGGACAGGGGGCTTGACCGGGGAGCTGTTTTTT.

There are a few counts of this clonotype. This chain uses TRBV6-2 or TRBV6-3 with TRBJ2-7; TRBD2 matches at 13 bases. Trimming at V came to 6 bases and at J to 6 bases, leaving 8 bases not matched to a gene. The V gene's germline CDR1 is MNHEY and CDR2 SVGEGT. There are 15 residues in the CDR3. The CDR3 DNA is TGTGCCAGCAGACACGGACTAGCGGGAGCAGGCGAGCAGTACTTC. Translating it yields CASRHGLAGAGEQYF.

V gene TRBV29-1 combines with J gene TRBJ1-2; D unclear. V gave up 4 bases and J gave up 1 base, with 10 bases separating them. The CDR3 totals 13 residues. Germline V gives CDR1 SQVTM, CDR2 ANQGSEA. CDR3 DNA sequence: TGCAGCGTTGCGGCCAGGCTTAACTATGGCTACACCTTC. The encoded protein is CSVAARLNYGYTF. The full variable domain, with the rest looked up from reference TRBV29-1 and TRBJ1-2, is SAVISQKPSRDICQRGTSLTIQCQVDSQVTMMFWYRQQPGQSLTLIATANQGSEATYESGFVIDKFPISRPNLTFSTLTVSNMSPEDSSIYLCSVAARLNYGYTFGSGTRLTVV.

The rearrangement links TRBV6-1 to TRBJ1-4; a possible D gene is TRBD1 (5 bases). Trimming pared 3 bases from V and 7 bases from J, leaving 15 bases between. The CDR3 length is 15 residues. CDR1 is MNHNS, CDR2 SASEGT, per germline. The CDR3 sequence: CASSDRAGFGEKLFF. The CDR3 nucleotides read TGTGCCAGCAGTGACCGGGCAGGGTTTGGTGAAAAACTGTTTTTT.

This clonotype came up a few times. The V gene is TRBV4-2, the J gene TRBJ1-5; 7 bases are a match to TRBD1. J gave up 2 bases and V 5 bases, and 3 bases lay outside the gene matches. Germline V gene lookup returns CDR1 LGHNA and CDR2 YNFKEQ. The CDR3 extends over 14 amino acids. Written as DNA, the CDR3 is TGTGCCAGCAGCATCGGGACAGGCAATCAGCCCCAGCATTTT. It encodes CASSIGTGNQPQHF.

The rearrangement uses TRBV3-1 and TRBJ2-7; D may be TRBD2 (6 bases). Germline V gene lookup returns CDR1 LGHDT and CDR2 YNNKEL (reference sequence). Trimming removed 1 base from V and 5 bases from J, with 9 bases in between. The CDR3 is 13 amino acids. CDR3 bases: TGTGCCAGCAGCCAAGGGCGGGACGACGAGCAGTACTTC. This codes for CASSQGRDDEQYF.

This clonotype has at least ten counts. The chain recombines TRBV12-3 or TRBV12-4 with TRBJ2-5; the D is unclear. V lost 3 bases to trimming and J lost 7 bases, with 12 bases between them. The CDR3 is 13 residues long. CDR3 in amino acids: CASSFSSAGTQYF. For the CDR3, the DNA is TGTGCCAGCAGTTTCTCCTCGGCAGGGACCCAGTACTTC.

The chain joins TRBV25-1 to TRBJ1-2; possibly TRBD1 for D (5 bases). Germline CDR1 MGHDK, CDR2 SYGVNS. The CDR3 length is 13 residues. Trimming pared 5 bases from V and 1 base from J, leaving 8 bases between. The DNA for the CDR3 is TGTGCCAGCAGTCGGGGGGTTAACTATGGCTACACCTTC. It is translated as CASSRGVNYGYTF.